The 27 T cell receptor beta chains below come from one sample, sequenced in a study of T cell responses to AZD1222 COVID-19 vaccine. Assay used: immunoSEQ multiplex PCR; TCRdb lists only in-frame clones, some missing. Of some 89,000 clones in the sample, about 92% were seen once. Material: peripheral blood, obtained on day 0 of AZD1222 vaccination. The receptors stem from an adult in good health.

V usage is TRBV6-5 and J usage is TRBJ1-5; D is uncertain. The CDR3 spans 13 residues. The V gene's germline CDR1 is MNHEY and CDR2 SVGAGI. V was cut by 7 bases and J by 5 bases, with 12 bases left in between. The CDR3 nucleotides are TGTGCCAGCACATACCGTGTCCATCAGCCCCAGCATTTT. It codes for CASTYRVHQPQHF.

The V and J genes are TRBV11-2 and TRBJ2-1; 9 nucleotides agree with TRBD1. The germline gives CDR1 SGHAT, CDR2 FQNNGV. V trimming: 5 bases; J trimming: 9 bases; junction bases outside the gene matches: 20. This CDR3 is built from 18 residues. CDR3: CASSPGRIFGTGKSEQFF. CDR3 coding DNA: TGTGCCAGCAGCCCAGGTCGTATATTCGGGACAGGGAAGAGTGAGCAGTTCTTC.

The chain is built from TRBV12-3 or TRBV12-4 and TRBJ1-2; D possibly corresponds to TRBD1 (6 bases). The CDR3 sequence is 12 residues long. Trimming removed 9 bases at V and 6 bases at J, with 14 bases between. The DNA for the CDR3 is TGTGCCAGTAGTAGGGGGGAGGATGGCTACACCTTC. The encoded protein is CASSRGEDGYTF.

This clone was recorded a few times. The rearrangement links TRBV24-1 to TRBJ1-3; D unresolved. The CDR3 is made up of 16 amino acids. V dropped 0 bases and J dropped 4 bases, with 12 bases sitting between them. CDR1 and CDR2 (germline): KGHDR, SFDVKD. The CDR3 spells CATSDLLTQKGNTIYF. CDR3 DNA sequence: TGTGCCACCAGTGATTTGTTGACACAGAAAGGAAACACCATATATTTT.

The chain couples TRBV7-2 to TRBJ1-1, with D hard to call. The CDR3 spans 14 residues. Germline CDR1 is SGHTA and CDR2 is FQGNSA. The V gene lost 6 bases and the J gene lost 1 base, with 12 bases spanning the gap. CDR3 residues: CASRIGPTNTEAFF. The CDR3 DNA reads as TGTGCCAGCAGGATCGGGCCGACGAACACTGAAGCTTTCTTT.

This clone was seen just once. The CDR3 sequence is CASSPPLVWYNEQFF. CDR3 DNA sequence: TGTGCCAGCAGCCCCCCCCTCGTTTGGTACAATGAGCAGTTCTTC. This chain connects TRBV6-5 to TRBJ2-1; D gene unclear. V was trimmed by 6 bases and J by 4 bases, leaving 16 bases between them. Germline V gene data show CDR1 as MNHEY and CDR2 as SVGAGI. The CDR3 spans 15 residues.

V and J are TRBV5-1 and TRBJ2-3, with D possibly being TRBD1 (7 bases). V lost 4 bases and J 6 bases, leaving 15 bases between the germline ends. CDR3 length: 14 residues. From germline, CDR1 is SGHRS and CDR2 YFSETQ. The CDR3 is CASSSGQEGDTQYF. The CDR3 DNA is TGCGCCAGCAGCAGCGGACAGGAGGGGGATACGCAGTATTTT. Full variable domain (rest looked up from reference TRBV5-1 and TRBJ2-3): KAGVTQTPRYLIKTRGQQVTLSCSPISGHRSVSWYQQTPGQGLQFLFEYFSETQRNKGNFPGRFSGRQFSNSRSEMNVSTLELGDSALYLCASSSGQEGDTQYFGPGTRLTVL.

The rearrangement uses TRBV7-2 and TRBJ2-1; 12 bases line up with TRBD2. The CDR3 runs to 17 residues. The V gene's germline CDR1 is SGHTA and CDR2 FQGNSA. Trimming cost V 5 bases and J 5 bases; bases outside gene matches: 10. The CDR3 coding sequence is TGTGCCAGCAGCGGAGAACTAGCGGGGGGCTACAACAATGAGCAGTTCTTC. This sequence encodes CASSGELAGGYNNEQFF.

J is TRBJ1-2 and V is TRBV11-2, with D hard to call. V was trimmed by 1 base and J by 4 bases, leaving 10 bases between them. The germline CDR1 and CDR2 sequences are SGHAT and FQNNGV. The CDR3 has 14 residues. This CDR3 reads CASSLGGQVYGYTF. CDR3 DNA sequence: TGTGCCAGCAGCTTAGGAGGCCAGGTCTATGGCTACACCTTC.

The V call is TRBV7-2, the J call TRBJ2-7, with TRBD1 matching over 7 bases. Germline trimming cut 4 bases from V and 4 bases from J; bases unmatched to any gene: 10. The CDR3 consists of 15 residues. Germline CDR1 and CDR2: SGHTA and FQGNSA. CDR3 DNA: TGTGCCAGCAGCTCGGGGACAGCCGCTTTGTACGAGCAGTACTTC. Its protein is CASSSGTAALYEQYF.

J is TRBJ1-6 and V is TRBV3-1 (or the pseudogene TRBV3-2); 9 bases map to TRBD1. The CDR3 is made up of 15 amino acids. J was trimmed by 7 bases and V by 4 bases; bases with no gene match: 5. Germline values: CDR1 LGHDT, CDR2 YNNKEL (reference sequence). CDR3 region: CASSRGQGQNSPLHF. The DNA for the CDR3 is TGTGCCAGCAGCCGTGGACAGGGGCAAAATTCACCCCTCCACTTT.

V is TRBV6-5 and J is TRBJ1-6; 7 positions match TRBD1. The CDR3 runs 15 residues. V shed 5 bases, J shed 6 bases, and the junction held 7 bases outside the gene matches. Germline CDR1 and CDR2: MNHEY and SVGAGI. This CDR3 reads CASSPTGIGNSPLHF. The DNA for the CDR3 is TGTGCCAGCAGTCCGACAGGGATAGGTAATTCACCCCTCCACTTT.

The chain recombines TRBV27 with TRBJ1-5; 8 bases line up with TRBD1. The ends lost 2 bases at V and 9 bases at J; junction bases unmatched: 9. The CDR3 runs 15 residues. Germline V lookup: CDR1 MNHEY, CDR2 SMNVEV (reference sequence). CDR3 amino acids: CASSLNGQGLWPQHF. CDR3 bases: TGTGCCAGCAGTTTAAATGGACAGGGACTTTGGCCCCAGCATTTT.

V gene TRBV11-2 combines with J gene TRBJ2-2, with 8 bases fitting TRBD2. Germline CDR1 reads SGHAT; CDR2 reads FQNNGV. The CDR3 is 15 residues long. V shed 5 bases and J 7 bases; nucleotides not matched to a gene: 9. CDR3 DNA sequence: TGTGCCAGCAGCCCCCCGGGACTAGAAGTCGGGGAGCTGTTTTTT. Protein: CASSPPGLEVGELFF.

This chain connects TRBV12-3 or TRBV12-4 to TRBJ2-5; D unclear. The CDR3 is 12 amino acids. The V and J ends lost 2 bases and 3 bases respectively, with 4 bases between them. CDR3 region: CASSLTEETQYF. The CDR3, as DNA: TGTGCCAGCAGTTTAACAGAAGAGACCCAGTACTTC.

The gene calls are TRBV28 and TRBJ1-2; D not resolved. The CDR3 runs to 11 residues. CDR1 is MDHEN, CDR2 SYDVKM, per germline. Trimming stripped 2 bases from V and 3 bases from J, with 1 base between. CDR3 sequence: CASSLDYGYTF. Written as DNA, the CDR3 is TGTGCCAGCAGTTTAGACTATGGCTACACCTTC.

This clone was observed once. The V and J genes are TRBV4-1 and TRBJ2-7; D not resolved. Germline CDR1 MGHRA, CDR2 YSYEKL. V lost 0 bases and J 0 bases, leaving 12 bases between the germline ends. The CDR3 runs to 16 residues. The CDR3 protein is CASSQDRPVDSYEQYF. The CDR3 bases are TGCGCCAGCAGCCAAGATAGGCCCGTCGACTCCTACGAGCAGTACTTC.

The V gene is TRBV4-1, the J gene TRBJ2-7, with 9 nucleotides matching TRBD2. Germline CDR1 MGHRA, CDR2 YSYEKL. This CDR3 has 16 amino acids. Unmatched junction bases numbered 6, after V lost 3 bases and J lost 0 bases. CDR3: CASSQVAGGGSYEQYF. The DNA of the CDR3 is TGCGCCAGCAGCCAGGTTGCGGGGGGGGGCTCCTACGAGCAGTACTTC.

The chain uses TRBV28 and TRBJ1-2; a weak D match, TRBD1 (6 bases). The V end lost 1 base, the J end lost 4 bases, and 13 bases lay between the germline ends. Germline CDR1 and CDR2: MDHEN and SYDVKM. This CDR3 has 15 residues. CDR3 nucleotide sequence: TGTGCCAGCAGTTTATCGGTCCCAGGGGTCTATGGCTACACCTTC. It translates to CASSLSVPGVYGYTF.

The chain uses TRBV5-5 and TRBJ1-5, with 8 bases matching TRBD1. The CDR3 loop spans 15 amino acids. Germline V gives CDR1 SGHKS, CDR2 YYEKEE (reference sequence). With V trimmed by 4 bases and J by 0 bases, 3 bases remained unmatched. CDR3 DNA: TGTGCCAGCAGCGGGGGACAGGCTAGCAATCAGCCCCAGCATTTT. This gives the protein CASSGGQASNQPQHF.

The CDR3 reads CASSLRSGRAKGETQYF. Here the CDR3 DNA reads TGTGCCAGCAGCCTACGTTCGGGGAGGGCTAAGGGGGAGACCCAGTACTTC. This chain links TRBV9 with TRBJ2-5, with 7 positions matching TRBD2. V trimming: 4 bases; J trimming: 5 bases; junction bases outside the gene matches: 17. Germline CDR1 reads SGDLS; CDR2 reads YYNGEE. This CDR3 spans 17 amino acids. Full variable domain (remainder filled in from reference TRBV9 and TRBJ2-5): DSGVTQTPKHLITATGQRVTLRCSPRSGDLSVYWYQQSLDQGLQFLIQYYNGEERAKGNILERFSAQQFPDLHSELNLSSLELGDSALYFCASSLRSGRAKGETQYFGPGTRLLVL.

The J gene is TRBJ1-1, the V gene TRBV7-3; D is undetermined. Germline assignment: CDR1 SGHTA and CDR2 FQGTGA. The germline V and J ends were trimmed by 0 bases and 1 base, with 6 bases remaining between them. The CDR3 is 14 amino acids. In nucleotides, the CDR3 is TGTGCCAGCAGCTTAACAGGGAGGAACACTGAAGCTTTCTTT. Its protein is CASSLTGRNTEAFF. Full variable domain (remainder filled in from reference TRBV7-3 and TRBJ1-1): GAGVSQTPSNKVTEKGKYVELRCDPISGHTALYWYRQSLGQGPEFLIYFQGTGAADDSGLPNDRFFAVRPEGSVSTLKIQRTERGDSAVYLCASSLTGRNTEAFFGQGTRLTVV.

The chain combines TRBV2 with TRBJ2-7; 7 nucleotides align to TRBD2. V dropped 4 bases and J dropped 2; count of bases not matched to a gene: 5. The CDR3 consists of 14 residues. Germline lookup yields CDR1 SNHLY and CDR2 FYNNEI. The CDR3 DNA reads TGTGCCAGCAGTGTTGGCGGGAGCCCCTACGAGCAGTACTTC. Protein: CASSVGGSPYEQYF.

The J gene is TRBJ1-3, the V gene TRBV6-5, with unresolved D. The germline V gene has CDR1 MNHEY and CDR2 SVGAGI. V gave up 6 bases and J gave up 6 bases, with 3 bases separating them. This CDR3 is built from 10 residues. CDR3 residues: CASSQNTIYF. The CDR3 nucleotides are TGTGCCAGCAGCCAAAACACCATATATTTT.

The chain is built from TRBV5-1 and TRBJ2-7; 7 bases are a match to TRBD2. Trimming cost V 0 bases and J 1 base; bases outside gene matches: 4. CDR3 length equals 15 residues. Germline V gene sequence: CDR1 SGHRS, CDR2 YFSETQ. This chain's CDR3 is CASSLGLAVSYEQYF. CDR3 DNA sequence: TGCGCCAGCAGCTTGGGGCTAGCGGTGTCCTACGAGCAGTACTTC.

The chain couples TRBV10-3 to TRBJ1-5; weak D call: TRBD1 (5 bases). The germline gives CDR1 ENHRY, CDR2 SYGVKD. The CDR3 is 15 amino acids. Trimming took 0 bases from V and 3 from J, leaving 9 bases between them. The DNA of the CDR3 is TGTGCCATCAGTGAGTCTACCAGGGACAATCAGCCCCAGCATTTT. Translating it yields CAISESTRDNQPQHF.

Comments on this clone: Within the sample, other DNA sequences also encode this same CDR3. The chain is built from TRBV5-6 and TRBJ2-7; no definite D call. The germline V and J ends were trimmed by 0 bases and 3 bases, with 7 bases remaining between them. The CDR3 has 13 amino acids. Germline-derived CDR1 and CDR2 are SGHDT and YYEEEE. The chain's CDR3 is CASSLGQNYEQYF. CDR3 in DNA: TGTGCCAGCAGCTTGGGTCAGAACTACGAGCAGTACTTC.